This TCR beta chain was recorded in a study of blood T cells in healthy people across ages. In germline, CDR1 is ENHRY, CDR2 SYGVKD. V gave up 7 bases and J gave up 3 bases, with 12 bases separating them. The CDR3 spans 13 residues. With regard to this clonotype: The antigen is undetermined.

Points from the study as a whole: Roughly linear age-related decline in beta diversity appeared, significant by age around 42. The study found TCR beta diversity correlated strongly with naive T cell percentage.

It was with a sample-barcoded 5' primer and a J-beta primer mix that a second PCR of roughly 6 to 12 cycles was run. MiXCR, run by TCRdb on the 5' RACE reads, gives a single entry per CDR3 protein. The profile shows around 400,000 distinct CDR3 sequences, approximately 47% of them singletons. The donors, aged about 6 to 100, were healthy Caucasians from Russia. Total RNA extraction produced at least 5 micrograms (per sample) for the study. The chain recombines TRBV10-3 with TRBJ2-5; possibly TRBD1 or TRBD2 for D (5 bases each). This sequence originates from a man between 60 and 75 years old in good health. Sequenced sample: blood. CDR3 bases: TGTGCCATCATGGGGACGTTAGAAGAGACCCAGTACTTC. It encodes CAIMGTLEETQYF.